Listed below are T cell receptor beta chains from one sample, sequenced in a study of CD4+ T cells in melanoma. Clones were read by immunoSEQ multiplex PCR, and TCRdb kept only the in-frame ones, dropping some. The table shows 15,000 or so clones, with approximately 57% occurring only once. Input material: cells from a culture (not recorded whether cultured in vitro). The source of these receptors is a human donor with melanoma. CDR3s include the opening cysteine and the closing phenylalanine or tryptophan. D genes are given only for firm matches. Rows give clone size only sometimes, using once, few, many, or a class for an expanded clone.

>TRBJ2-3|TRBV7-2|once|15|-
CASSLSRSSTDTQYF
TGTGCCAGCAGCTTGTCGCGGTCTAGCACAGATACGCAGTATTTT
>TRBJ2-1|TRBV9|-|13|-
CASSVGRVNEQFF
TGTGCCAGCAGCGTAGGCAGGGTGAATGAGCAGTTCTTC
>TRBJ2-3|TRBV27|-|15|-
CASSLRPRSPDTQYF
TGTGCCAGCAGTTTACGACCCCGCTCCCCAGATACGCAGTATTTT
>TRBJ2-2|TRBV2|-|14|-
CASRGGLNTGELFF
TGTGCCAGCAGGGGGGGATTAAACACCGGGGAGCTGTTTTTT
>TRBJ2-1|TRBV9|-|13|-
CASSGQYYNEQFF
TGTGCCAGCAGTGGACAGTATTACAATGAGCAGTTCTTC
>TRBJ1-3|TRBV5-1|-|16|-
CASSPGGAHSGNTIYF
TGCGCCAGCAGCCCCGGGGGGGCCCACTCTGGAAACACCATATATTTT
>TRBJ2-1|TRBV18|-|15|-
CASSLGQTPYNEQFF
TGTGCCAGCTCACTTGGACAGACCCCCTACAATGAGCAGTTCTTC
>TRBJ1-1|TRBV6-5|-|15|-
CASSYSGSLNTEAFF
TGTGCCAGCAGTTACTCTGGGTCCTTGAACACTGAAGCTTTCTTT
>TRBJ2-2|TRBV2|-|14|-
CASSESRTTGELFF
TGTGCCAGCAGTGAATCTAGGACCACCGGGGAGCTGTTTTTT
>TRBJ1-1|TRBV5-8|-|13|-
CASSWARNTEAFF
TGTGCCAGCAGCTGGGCCAGGAACACTGAAGCTTTCTTT
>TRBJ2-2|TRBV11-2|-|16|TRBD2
CASSSGLAGPTGELFF
TGTGCCAGCAGCTCGGGACTAGCGGGCCCCACCGGGGAGCTGTTTTTT
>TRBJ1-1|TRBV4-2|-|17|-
CASSQDRARGSNTEAFF
TGTGCCAGCAGCCAAGATCGGGCCAGGGGCTCGAACACTGAAGCTTTCTTT
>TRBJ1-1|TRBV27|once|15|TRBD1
CASNSPGQGAFEAFF
TGTGCCAGCAATTCCCCGGGACAGGGGGCTTTTGAAGCTTTCTTT
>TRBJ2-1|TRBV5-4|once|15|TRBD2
CASRRAGGPFNEQFF
TGTGCCAGCAGAAGGGCGGGGGGGCCTTTCAATGAGCAGTTCTTC
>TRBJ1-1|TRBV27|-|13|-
CASSSPTYTEAFF
TGTGCCAGCAGTTCACCCACCTACACTGAAGCTTTCTTT
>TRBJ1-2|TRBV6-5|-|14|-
CASSGRNLHYGYTF
TGTGCCAGCAGTGGACGGAACCTACACTATGGCTACACCTTC
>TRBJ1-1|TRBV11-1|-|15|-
CASSQGGGWNTEAFF
TGTGCCAGCAGCCAAGGGGGGGGATGGAACACTGAAGCTTTCTTT
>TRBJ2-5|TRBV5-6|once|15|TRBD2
CASSQRLAGGETQYF
TGTGCCAGCAGCCAGCGACTGGCGGGGGGGGAGACCCAGTACTTC
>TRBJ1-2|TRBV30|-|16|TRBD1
CAWSPGKGQGVNGYTF
TGTGCCTGGAGTCCCGGGAAGGGACAGGGGGTTAATGGCTACACCTTC
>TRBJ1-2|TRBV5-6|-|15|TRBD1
CASSLWDRAEYGYTF
TGTGCCAGCAGCTTATGGGACAGGGCCGAATATGGCTACACCTTC
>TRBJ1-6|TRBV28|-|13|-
CASKSGYNSPLHF
TGTGCCAGCAAGTCAGGGTATAATTCACCCCTCCACTTT
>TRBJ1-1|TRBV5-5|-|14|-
CASRSERRAAEAFF
TGTGCCAGCAGGTCCGAGAGGAGGGCAGCTGAAGCTTTCTTT
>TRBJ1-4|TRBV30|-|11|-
CAWKGNEKLFF
TGTGCCTGGAAAGGGAATGAAAAACTGTTTTTT
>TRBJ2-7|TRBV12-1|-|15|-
CASSFVLAGGGEQYF
TGTGCCAGCAGCTTTGTTCTAGCGGGGGGAGGTGAGCAGTACTTC
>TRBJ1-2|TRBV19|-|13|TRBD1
CATTGTGLGGYTF
TGTGCCACCACGGGGACAGGACTTGGCGGCTACACCTTC
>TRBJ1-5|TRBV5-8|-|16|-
CASSLLWGGSNQPQHF
TGTGCCAGCAGCTTACTCTGGGGAGGAAGCAATCAGCCCCAGCATTTT
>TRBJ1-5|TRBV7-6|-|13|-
CASSLGLGQPQHF
TGTGCCAGCAGCTTAGGTCTCGGACAGCCCCAGCATTTT
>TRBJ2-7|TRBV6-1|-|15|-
CASRTIYDRSYEQYF
TGTGCCAGCAGAACCATTTACGACAGATCCTACGAGCAGTACTTC
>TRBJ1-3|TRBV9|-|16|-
CASSVEARAEGNTIYF
TGTGCCAGCAGCGTAGAAGCCCGGGCGGAAGGAAACACCATATATTTT
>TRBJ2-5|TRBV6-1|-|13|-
CATFRTFQETQYF
TGTGCCACCTTTAGGACCTTCCAAGAGACCCAGTACTTC
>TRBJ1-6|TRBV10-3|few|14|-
CAIRDFWGGSPLHF
TGTGCCATCAGGGATTTTTGGGGTGGTTCACCCCTCCACTTT
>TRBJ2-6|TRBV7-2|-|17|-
CASSPFAVSSGANVLTF
TGTGCCAGCAGCCCCTTTGCGGTTTCCTCTGGGGCCAACGTCCTGACTTTC
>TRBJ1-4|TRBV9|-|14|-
CASGRDQGNEKLFF
TGTGCCAGCGGGAGGGATCAGGGTAATGAAAAACTGTTTTTT
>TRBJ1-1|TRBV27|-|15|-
CASSQGGGWNTEAFF
TGTGCCAGCAGCCAAGGGGGGGGATGGAACACTGAAGCTTTCTTT
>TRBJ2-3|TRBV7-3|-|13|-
CASSSIPADTQYF
TGTGCCAGCAGCTCCATCCCCGCAGATACGCAGTATTTT
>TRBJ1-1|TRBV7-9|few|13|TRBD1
CASSLQGGTEAFF
TGTGCCAGCAGTTTACAGGGGGGGACTGAAGCTTTCTTT
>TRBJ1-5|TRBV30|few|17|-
CAWSVGRGTSSNQPQHF
TGTGCCTGGAGTGTTGGTAGGGGGACAAGCAGCAATCAGCCCCAGCATTTT
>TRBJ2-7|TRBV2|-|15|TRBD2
CASSEGGGRNYEQYF
TGTGCCAGCAGTGAAGGGGGGGGAAGGAACTACGAGCAGTACTTC
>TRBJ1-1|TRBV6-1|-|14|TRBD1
CASSREYGQGEAFF
TGTGCCAGCAGTAGAGAATACGGACAGGGTGAAGCTTTCTTT
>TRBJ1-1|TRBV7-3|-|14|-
CASSSLGGNTEAFF
TGTGCCAGCAGCTCCCTGGGGGGTAACACTGAAGCTTTCTTT
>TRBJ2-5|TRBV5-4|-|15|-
CASSLRRTYQETQYF
TGTGCCAGCAGCTTGCGAAGGACTTACCAAGAGACCCAGTACTTC
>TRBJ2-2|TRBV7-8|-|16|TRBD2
CASSSGRGGPTGELFF
TGTGCCAGCAGCTCTGGTCGGGGGGGCCCCACCGGGGAGCTGTTTTTT
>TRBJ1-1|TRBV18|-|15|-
CASSPLTTVNTEAFF
TGTGCCAGCTCACCATTAACCACGGTGAACACTGAAGCTTTCTTT
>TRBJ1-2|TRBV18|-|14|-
CASSPPRTVYGYTF
TGTGCCAGCTCACCACCCCGGACAGTCTATGGCTACACCTTC
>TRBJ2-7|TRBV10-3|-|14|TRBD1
CAINPAGGDHEQYF
TGTGCCATCAACCCGGCAGGGGGCGACCACGAGCAGTACTTC
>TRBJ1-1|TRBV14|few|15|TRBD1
CASSQLRDSKAEAFF
TGTGCCAGCAGCCAACTTCGGGACAGCAAAGCTGAAGCTTTCTTT
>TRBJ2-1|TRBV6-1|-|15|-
CASSIQRSSYNEQFF
TGTGCCAGCAGCATCCAGCGGAGCTCCTACAATGAGCAGTTCTTC
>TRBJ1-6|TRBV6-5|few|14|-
CASSYWQFNSPLHF
TGTGCCAGCAGTTACTGGCAGTTTAATTCACCCCTCCACTTT
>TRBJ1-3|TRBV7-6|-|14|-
CASSTLASGNTIYF
TGTGCCAGCAGCACCTTAGCCTCTGGAAACACCATATATTTT
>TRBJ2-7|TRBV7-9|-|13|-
CASSLPWGHEQYF
TGTGCCAGCAGCCTTCCGTGGGGCCACGAGCAGTACTTC
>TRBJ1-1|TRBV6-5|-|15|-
CASSWRGVSPTEAFF
TGTGCCAGCAGTTGGCGTGGGGTAAGTCCCACTGAAGCTTTCTTT
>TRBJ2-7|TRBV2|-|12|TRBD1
CASKDRAREQYF
TGTGCCAGCAAGGACAGGGCGAGAGAGCAGTACTTC
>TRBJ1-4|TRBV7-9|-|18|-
CASSANLGRRVANEKLFF
TGTGCCAGCAGCGCCAACCTGGGACGGAGGGTCGCCAATGAAAAACTGTTTTTT
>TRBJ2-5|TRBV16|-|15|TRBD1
CASSLQGQGWETQYF
TGTGCCAGCAGCCTTCAGGGACAGGGCTGGGAGACCCAGTACTTC